Presented here are 31 T cell receptor beta chains from one specimen sequenced in a study of T cells in Graves' hyperthyroidism and ophthalmopathy. RNA transcripts provided the source from which TCR beta CDR3 regions were amplified. HTBI primers were used for first-round RT-PCR of the TCR CDR3. MiXCR, run by TCRdb on the multiplex PCR reads, gives a single entry per CDR3 protein. The sample has some 760,000 distinct CDR3 sequences; around 15% are singletons. Sequencing was carried out using blood. The receptors shown here come from a woman aged 18-29 years with Graves' hyperthyroidism.

This clonotype was seen many times. The chain couples TRBV7-8 to TRBJ1-2, with D unresolved. Trimming removed 2 bases at V and 0 bases at J, with 16 bases between. Germline loops: CDR1 SGHVS, CDR2 FQNEAQ. This CDR3 is built from 17 residues. The CDR3, as DNA: TGTGCCAGCAGCTTAATCGAAAGACCGAAGACTAACTATGGCTACACCTTC. Its protein product is CASSLIERPKTNYGYTF.

Notes on this clonotype: A read error may be the cause here, since a much bigger clone is one base away. The chain is built from TRBV9 and TRBJ2-1, with 8 bases identical to TRBD1. This CDR3 is 15 amino acids long. Germline loops: CDR1 SGDLS, CDR2 YYNGEE. Losses at the gene ends were 0 bases for V and 10 bases for J; bases not matched to a gene: 9. CDR3 amino acids: CASSVASGQGSEQFF. The CDR3 coding sequence is TGTGCCAGCAGCGTAGCCTCAGGACAGGGTTCCGAGCAGTTCTTC.

The chain carries TRBV5-6 and TRBJ1-1; D perhaps matches TRBD1 (6 bases). Deletions cut 0 bases from V and 5 bases from J, with 17 bases between. This CDR3 is built from 16 residues. CDR1 is SGHDT, CDR2 YYEEEE, per germline. CDR3 loop: CASSLGRPGARTEAFF. The CDR3 DNA follows: TGTGCCAGCAGCTTGGGGCGCCCGGGGGCGCGAACTGAAGCTTTCTTT.

This clonotype appeared many times. The chain has TRBV3-1 and TRBJ2-1, with no clear D. Germline CDR1 and CDR2: LGHDT and YNNKEL (reference sequence). Trimming pared 1 base from V and 9 bases from J, leaving 16 bases between. The CDR3 contains 15 residues. CDR3 residues: CASSQAKVIVGEQFF. The CDR3 region has the DNA TGTGCCAGCAGCCAAGCGAAGGTGATAGTGGGTGAGCAGTTCTTC.

This chain joins TRBV13 and TRBJ2-7, with D possibly being TRBD1 (6 bases). The CDR3 consists of 16 residues. Per the germline V gene, CDR1 is PRHDT and CDR2 is FYEKMQ (reference sequence). Trimming took off 5 bases at V and 2 bases at J, with 19 bases between the two ends. Here the CDR3 reads CASSPRGSYRAYEQYF. CDR3 DNA: TGTGCCAGCAGCCCGAGGGGGTCATATAGGGCCTACGAGCAGTACTTC.

This clonotype was seen at least ten times. The rearrangement joins TRBV7-3 to TRBJ2-1, with TRBD2 identical over 7 bases. The V segment lost 1 base and the J segment 4 bases; nucleotides outside the gene matches: 4. The CDR3 runs 15 residues. Per germline, CDR1 SGHTA and CDR2 FQGTGA. CDR3 sequence reads: CASSLNGGGYNEQFF. The CDR3 DNA is TGTGCCAGCAGCTTAAATGGCGGGGGTTACAATGAGCAGTTCTTC. The variable domain in full, with the rest retrieved from reference TRBV7-3 and TRBJ2-1, is GAGVSQTPSNKVTEKGKYVELRCDPISGHTALYWYRQSLGQGPEFLIYFQGTGAADDSGLPNDRFFAVRPEGSVSTLKIQRTERGDSAVYLCASSLNGGGYNEQFFGPGTRLTVL.

This clonotype has a count of ten or more. The genes are TRBV20-1 and TRBJ2-2, with D unclear. Trimming removed 5 bases from V and 8 bases from J, with 15 bases in between. Germline CDR1 DFQATT, CDR2 SNEGSKA (reference sequence). The length of the CDR3 is 13 residues. CDR3 DNA: TGCAGTGCTCCCTTGGGAATTGGAGGGGAGCTGTTTTTT. Translation gives CSAPLGIGGELFF.

This clonotype was recorded at least ten times. The chain uses TRBV7-8 and TRBJ2-7; D unresolved. The length of the CDR3 is 14 residues. In germline, CDR1 is SGHVS, CDR2 FQNEAQ. Trimming removed 5 bases from V and 0 bases from J, with 11 bases in between. Written as DNA, the CDR3 is TGTGCCAGCAGCCCCCGCCCGAACTCCTACGAGCAGTACTTC. It codes for CASSPRPNSYEQYF.

This clonotype was recorded many times. The V call is TRBV11-2, the J call TRBJ2-1; D is undetermined. Germline CDR1 SGHAT, CDR2 FQNNGV. The CDR3 has 16 amino acids. V lost 2 bases and J lost 0, with 11 bases in between. The CDR3 DNA is TGTGCCAGCAGCTTATATCCCGAAAGCTCCTACAATGAGCAGTTCTTC. This sequence encodes CASSLYPESSYNEQFF.

This clonotype was detected only a few times. V gene TRBV25-1 combines with J gene TRBJ2-2; 10 bases are shared with TRBD2. There are 19 residues in the CDR3. Per germline, CDR1 MGHDK and CDR2 SYGVNS. Trimming took 0 bases from V and 4 from J; bases not matched to a gene: 11. The CDR3 DNA sequence: TGTGCCAGCAGTGAATACCGGCCAGCGGGAGGGCCGGGCACCGGGGAGCTGTTTTTT. It translates to CASSEYRPAGGPGTGELFF.

V and J are TRBV7-3 and TRBJ2-4; D is tentatively TRBD1 or TRBD2 (5 bases each). The CDR3 is 16 residues long. The germline V gene has CDR1 SGHTA and CDR2 FQGTGA. V lost 2 bases to trimming and J lost 0 bases, with 11 bases between them. DNA for the CDR3: TGTGCCAGCAGCTTATCTGGGGGTCTAGCCAAAAACATTCAGTACTTC. Translated: CASSLSGGLAKNIQYF.

This clonotype has ten or more counts. In DNA, the CDR3 is TGTGCCAGCAGCCTGACAGGGGCCACTGAAGCTTTCTTT. Translation: CASSLTGATEAFF. V usage is TRBV2 and J usage is TRBJ1-1; 8 nucleotides match TRBD1. From germline, CDR1 is SNHLY and CDR2 FYNNEI. The length of the CDR3 is 13 residues. Trimming took 6 bases from V and 4 from J; bases not matched to a gene: 4.

This clonotype was recorded a few times. As DNA, the CDR3 is TGTGCCAGTAGTATAGATGCGGGGGACACCGAAAAACTGTTTTTT. This sequence encodes CASSIDAGDTEKLFF. The genes are TRBV19 and TRBJ1-4, with D maybe TRBD1 (6 bases). The germline V gene encodes CDR1 LNHDA and CDR2 SQIVND (reference sequence). The CDR3 has 15 residues. V shed 0 bases and J shed 8 bases, with 13 bases lying between them.

This clonotype was seen many times. This chain links TRBV27 with TRBJ2-7, with 7 bases matching TRBD2. CDR1 MNHEY and CDR2 SMNVEV come from the germline V gene (reference sequence). CDR3 length equals 15 residues. The V gene end was trimmed by 4 bases and the J gene end by 0 bases; junction bases not matched to a gene: 6. This CDR3 reads CASSSGLGISYEQYF. The CDR3, as DNA: TGTGCCAGCAGTTCCGGACTAGGGATCTCCTACGAGCAGTACTTC.

This clonotype was recorded at least ten times. The chain carries TRBV5-6 and TRBJ1-1; D ambiguous. The germline V gene has CDR1 SGHDT and CDR2 YYEEEE. Deletions cut 3 bases from V and 11 bases from J, with 17 bases between. This CDR3 is 13 amino acids long. CDR3 in amino acids: CASSSSLLPGAFF. DNA for the CDR3: TGTGCCAGCAGCTCGTCCTTGCTCCCTGGGGCTTTCTTT.

This chain joins TRBV6-2 or TRBV6-3 and TRBJ2-4, with TRBD2 matching 7 bases. CDR3 size: 14 residues. Per germline, CDR1 MNHEY and CDR2 SVGEGT. Losses at the gene ends were 10 bases for V and 6 bases for J; bases not matched to a gene: 12. The CDR3 region has the DNA TGTGCCACCTCCCTGGCGGCTAGCGGAAACATTCAGTACTTC. Encoded protein: CATSLAASGNIQYF.

This chain links TRBV7-9 with TRBJ2-3, with TRBD2 matching 9 bases. The CDR3 is 18 residues long. Looked up from germline, CDR1 is SEHNR and CDR2 is FQNEAQ (reference sequence). V was clipped by 2 bases and J by 4 bases; unmatched bases: 13. In DNA form, the CDR3 reads TGTGCCAGCAGCTTAACCCCTCTCGGCGGGAGGGCCCCAGATACGCAGTATTTT. This codes for CASSLTPLGGRAPDTQYF.

At least ten counts were recorded for this clonotype. The chain recombines TRBV5-6 with TRBJ2-7, with 9 bases aligning to TRBD2. The CDR3 sequence is 16 residues long. From germline, CDR1 is SGHDT and CDR2 YYEEEE. V was pared by 5 bases and J by 3 bases, with 12 bases of the junction left unmatched. The CDR3 DNA reads TGTGCCAGCAGTTTAACCCTAGCGGGAACGGGCTACGAGCAGTACTTC. As protein: CASSLTLAGTGYEQYF. Looking up the rest from reference TRBV5-6 and TRBJ2-7 gives the full variable domain: DAGVTQSPTHLIKTRGQQVTLRCSPKSGHDTVSWYQQALGQGPQFIFQYYEEEERQRGNFPDRFSGHQFPNYSSELNVNALLLGDSALYLCASSLTLAGTGYEQYFGPGTRLTVT.

This clonotype was recorded at least ten times. The chain carries TRBV20-1 and TRBJ2-1; 8 bases are shared with TRBD1. Trimming took 5 bases from V and 2 from J; bases not matched to a gene: 8. There are 15 residues in the CDR3. Germline CDR1 reads DFQATT; CDR2 reads SNEGSKA (reference sequence). CDR3 in DNA: TGCAGTGCTCCTGACAGGGGAAAAGCCTACAATGAGCAGTTCTTC. Protein product: CSAPDRGKAYNEQFF.

At least ten counts were recorded for this clonotype. The chain combines TRBV7-2 with TRBJ2-5; 8 nucleotides match TRBD2. Unmatched junction bases numbered 9, after V lost 5 bases and J lost 4 bases. Germline V CDR1 and CDR2: SGHTA, FQGNSA. CDR3 length: 15 amino acids. The CDR3 region has the DNA TGTGCCAGCAGCCGTTCCCGACTAGCGTTAGAGACCCAGTACTTC. It yields the protein CASSRSRLALETQYF.

The rearrangement joins TRBV6-4 to TRBJ2-1, with 8 bases fitting TRBD1. CDR1 and CDR2 from the germline V gene are MRHNA and SNTAGT. The CDR3 loop spans 15 amino acids. V was pared by 2 bases and J by 3 bases, with 3 bases of the junction left unmatched. This CDR3 is CASSDGTGDYNEQFF. CDR3 sequence (DNA): TGTGCCAGCAGTGACGGGACAGGAGACTACAATGAGCAGTTCTTC.

This clonotype was seen repeatedly, ten times or more. The gene calls are TRBV29-1 and TRBJ2-1; 7 bases are a match to TRBD1. Looked up from germline, CDR1 is SQVTM and CDR2 is ANQGSEA. This CDR3 contains 13 residues. V shed 7 bases, J shed 1 base, and the junction held 4 bases outside the gene matches. The CDR3 DNA reads as TGCAGCGCCCGACAGGGATCCTACAATGAGCAGTTCTTC. As protein: CSARQGSYNEQFF.

A remark on this clonotype: A much larger clone lies a single base off, so this may be a read error. The chain links TRBV6-1 to TRBJ1-2; D remains unclear. The CDR3 is made up of 13 amino acids. Germline values: CDR1 MNHNS, CDR2 SASEGT. Trimming cost V 5 bases and J 2 bases, with 9 bases left between them. Here the CDR3 DNA reads TGTGCCAGCAGTCCAAAGGAGAACTATGGCTACACCTTC. Translated, it gives CASSPKENYGYTF.

J is TRBJ2-3 and V is TRBV7-3; no clear D gene. CDR3 size: 15 residues. The V end lost 5 bases, the J end lost 0 bases, and 12 bases lay between the germline ends. Germline V CDR1 and CDR2: SGHTA, FQGTGA. The CDR3 sequence is CASSPGFTSTDTQYF. As DNA, the CDR3 is TGTGCCAGCAGCCCCGGTTTTACTAGCACAGATACGCAGTATTTT.

In its sample, this clonotype was seen many times. The chain carries TRBV7-2 and TRBJ2-1; unclear D gene. Germline values: CDR1 SGHTA, CDR2 FQGNSA. This CDR3 region has 16 residues. V was cut by 0 bases and J by 8 bases, with 17 bases left in between. CDR3 amino acids: CASSLATVPALDEQFF. The CDR3 DNA reads TGTGCCAGCAGCTTAGCGACTGTGCCCGCCCTCGATGAGCAGTTCTTC.

This clonotype was found many times. The CDR3 DNA is TGTGCCAGCAGGCACCTTAGGCACGAGCAGTACTTC. Translating it yields CASRHLRHEQYF. The V call is TRBV11-2, the J call TRBJ2-7; no clear D gene. CDR1 is SGHAT, CDR2 FQNNGV, per germline. The CDR3 is 12 amino acids. V lost 6 bases, J lost 5 bases, and 11 bases lay in between. Filled out from reference TRBV11-2 and TRBJ2-7, the complete variable domain reads EAGVAQSPRYKIIEKRQSVAFWCNPISGHATLYWYQQILGQGPKLLIQFQNNGVVDDSQLPKDRFSAERLKGVDSTLKIQPAKLEDSAVYLCASRHLRHEQYFGPGTRLTVT.

This clonotype has a count of ten or more. The J gene is TRBJ2-7, the V gene TRBV28; 7 bases are shared with TRBD1. The germline V gene encodes CDR1 MDHEN and CDR2 SYDVKM. Trimming took 5 bases from V and 2 from J; bases not matched to a gene: 9. The CDR3 runs 15 residues. This CDR3 is CASSTGTANPYEQYF. CDR3 coding DNA: TGTGCCAGCAGTACCGGGACAGCTAACCCCTACGAGCAGTACTTC.

This clonotype was found a few times. V and J are TRBV24-1 and TRBJ2-1; D is ambiguous. Germline V CDR1 and CDR2: KGHDR, SFDVKD. V lost 4 bases to trimming and J lost 3 bases, with 9 bases between them. This CDR3 contains 14 residues. The CDR3 loop is CATSDRFHYNEQFF. In DNA, the CDR3 is TGTGCCACCAGTGACCGATTCCACTACAATGAGCAGTTCTTC.

This sequence joins TRBV5-1 and TRBJ1-1; D not certain. Deletions cut 0 bases from V and 1 base from J, with 10 bases between. This CDR3 has 15 residues. CDR1 is SGHRS and CDR2 is YFSETQ in the germline V gene. The CDR3 bases are TGCGCCAGCAGCTTGGTGGAGGGCGGGAACACTGAAGCTTTCTTT. Protein product: CASSLVEGGNTEAFF.

Here the CDR3 reads CASSLVVFGTEAFF. CDR3 DNA sequence: TGTGCCAGCAGCTTAGTCGTGTTTGGCACTGAAGCTTTCTTT. The chain is built from TRBV7-6 and TRBJ1-1; D is unclear. CDR1 is SGHVS and CDR2 is FNYEAQ in the germline V gene. The CDR3 covers 14 residues. With 1 base removed from V and 4 bases from J, the gap between germline ends came to 10 bases. The full variable domain, its missing parts supplied by reference TRBV7-6 and TRBJ1-1, is GAGVSQSPRYKVTKRGQDVALRCDPISGHVSLYWYRQALGQGPEFLTYFNYEAQQDKSGLPNDRFSAERPEGSISTLTIQRTEQRDSAMYRCASSLVVFGTEAFFGQGTRLTVV.

This clonotype was seen only a few times. The chain carries TRBV5-1 and TRBJ2-2; a weak D match, TRBD2 (5 bases). The CDR3 covers 16 residues. Trimming took 2 bases from V and 3 from J, leaving 14 bases between them. Germline V gives CDR1 SGHRS, CDR2 YFSETQ. The CDR3 here is CASSFGRARYTGELFF. Written as DNA, the CDR3 is TGCGCCAGCAGCTTCGGGCGGGCCCGGTACACCGGGGAGCTGTTTTTT.